This TCR beta chain came from a study of blood T cell repertoires in COVID-19. Study-level information: T cells, B-cell-depleted T cells, or PBMCs supplied cDNA or gDNA.

In the original analysis: Amplification from reference gene primers served as the basis for estimated nucleated cell counts. TCRdb's copy holds only in-frame clones and misses some; the assay was immunoSEQ multiplex PCR. V and J calls and clone size are copied from that table; D and trimming were computed from the DNA. Of tens of thousands of clones in the sample, around three quarters were seen once. This clonotype was sampled from a woman older than 75 with active or convalescent COVID-19. The specimen sequenced was peripheral blood.

The DNA for the CDR3 is TGTGCCTGGAGTGTACTGGGACAGGGCTACGAGCAGTACTTC. It specifies CAWSVLGQGYEQYF. V usage is TRBV30 and J usage is TRBJ2-7; 9 bases match TRBD1. The germline CDR1 and CDR2 sequences are GTSNPN and SVGIG (reference sequence). V shed 0 bases and J 3 bases; nucleotides not matched to a gene: 3. This CDR3 is 14 amino acids long.